These 15 T cell receptor beta chains share one sample of origin, sequenced in a study of blood T cell repertoires in COVID-19. The repertoire was sequenced with immunoSEQ multiplex PCR; TCRdb's copy has only in-frame clones and lacks some. The sample carries some 340,000 clones, roughly 90% recorded once. Sequencing was carried out using PBMCs or T cells enriched from blood (not recorded which). These receptors were taken from a woman aged 30 to 39 who had been exposed to COVID-19.

This clone has a single count. The gene calls are TRBV19 and TRBJ1-2; 7 bases map to TRBD1. CDR3 length: 13 residues. Germline-derived CDR1 and CDR2 are LNHDA and SQIVND (reference sequence). V shed 3 bases, J shed 7 bases, and the junction held 5 bases outside the gene matches. The DNA for the CDR3 is TGTGCCAGTAGTATCTCAGGGGGAGGTGGCTACACCTTC. Its protein is CASSISGGGGYTF.

The chain links TRBV19 to TRBJ2-2; 8 nucleotides match TRBD1. The CDR3 is 17 amino acids. Germline V gene lookup returns CDR1 LNHDA and CDR2 SQIVND (reference sequence). Trimming removed 5 bases from V and 3 bases from J; junction bases left unmatched: 11. This chain's CDR3 is CASSSLGAGGYTGELFF. CDR3 bases: TGTGCCAGTAGTTCCCTCGGGGCAGGGGGCTACACCGGGGAGCTGTTTTTT.

The chain joins TRBV4-3 to TRBJ2-3, with D perhaps matching TRBD2 (5 bases). V lost 0 bases and J lost 2, with 9 bases in between. The CDR3 runs to 15 residues. Germline CDR1 reads LGHNA; CDR2 reads YSLEER. CDR3 nucleotide sequence: TGCGCCAGCAGCCAAGAAATGGAGGTCACAGATACGCAGTATTTT. Its translation is CASSQEMEVTDTQYF.

This chain uses TRBV7-2 with TRBJ1-5; D is unclear. The germline CDR1 and CDR2 sequences are SGHTA and FQGNSA. The CDR3 loop spans 13 amino acids. V gave up 5 bases and J gave up 4 bases, with 9 bases separating them. CDR3 sequence reads: CASSPQWNQPQHF. The DNA of the CDR3 is TGTGCCAGCAGCCCGCAGTGGAATCAGCCCCAGCATTTT.

This clone was seen once. The CDR3 reads CASSLVLSSGQGAYGYTF. In nucleotides, the CDR3 is TGTGCCAGCAGCTTAGTCCTCTCCTCCGGACAGGGTGCCTATGGCTACACCTTC. The rearrangement uses TRBV7-2 and TRBJ1-2; 8 bases match TRBD1. The CDR3 length is 18 residues. From germline, CDR1 is SGHTA and CDR2 FQGNSA. With V trimmed by 1 base and J by 4 bases, 14 bases remained unmatched.

The genes are TRBV20-1 and TRBJ1-2; TRBD1 is a possible D gene (5 bases). Trimming stripped 3 bases from V and 2 bases from J, with 13 bases between. Germline assignment: CDR1 DFQATT and CDR2 SNEGSKA (reference sequence). The CDR3 extends over 14 amino acids. The CDR3 DNA is TGCAGTGCTAGTTTGCAGGGCGGCAACTATGGCTACACCTTC. Translating gives CSASLQGGNYGYTF.

This clone is a singleton in its sample. This chain uses TRBV6-4 with TRBJ2-7, with a tentative D call TRBD1 (5 bases). The CDR3 loop spans 14 amino acids. V lost 5 bases, J lost 0 bases, and 11 bases lay in between. Looked up from germline, CDR1 is MRHNA and CDR2 is SNTAGT. In nucleotides, the CDR3 is TGTGCCAGCAGTACCGACAGTAACTCCTACGAGCAGTACTTC. Translation gives CASSTDSNSYEQYF.

J is TRBJ1-2 and V is TRBV4-1; the D gene is possibly TRBD1 (5 bases). Trimming shortened V by 1 base and J by 7 bases, and 13 bases separated the two germline ends. Per the germline V gene, CDR1 is MGHRA and CDR2 is YSYEKL. This CDR3 is 14 amino acids long. CDR3 bases: TGCGCCAGCAGCCAAGGCAGGGATTTGGGTGGCTACACCTTC. It codes for CASSQGRDLGGYTF.

This chain uses TRBV5-6 with TRBJ1-2; the D is unclear. This CDR3 has 12 residues. V lost 4 bases and J lost 5, with 9 bases in between. Looked up from germline, CDR1 is SGHDT and CDR2 is YYEEEE. The CDR3, as DNA: TGTGCCAGCAGCCTGACATCGTATGGCTACACCTTC. This gives the protein CASSLTSYGYTF. Together with reference TRBV5-6 and TRBJ1-2, the CDR3 gives the full variable domain: DAGVTQSPTHLIKTRGQQVTLRCSPKSGHDTVSWYQQALGQGPQFIFQYYEEEERQRGNFPDRFSGHQFPNYSSELNVNALLLGDSALYLCASSLTSYGYTFGSGTRLTVV.

This chain connects TRBV11-2 to TRBJ2-2, with D possibly matching TRBD2 (5 bases). The CDR3 totals 12 residues. In germline, CDR1 is SGHAT, CDR2 FQNNGV. V dropped 5 bases and J dropped 9 bases, with 10 bases sitting between them. DNA for the CDR3: TGTGCCAGCAGCAGATCGGGGAGGGAGCTGTTTTTT. Translating it yields CASSRSGRELFF.

A single count supports this clone. The chain carries TRBV30 and TRBJ1-2, with D perhaps matching TRBD1 (5 bases). Germline V gene lookup returns CDR1 GTSNPN and CDR2 SVGIG (reference sequence). Trimming shortened V by 8 bases and J by 0 bases, and 13 bases separated the two germline ends. The CDR3 sequence is 13 residues long. The CDR3 protein is CAGTALANYGYTF. DNA for the CDR3: TGTGCCGGGACGGCCCTAGCTAACTATGGCTACACCTTC.

V usage is TRBV7-9 and J usage is TRBJ2-7; 7 bases agree with TRBD2. The CDR3 consists of 14 residues. The V gene's germline CDR1 is SEHNR and CDR2 FQNEAQ (reference sequence). V shed 5 bases, J shed 2 bases, and the junction held 6 bases outside the gene matches. CDR3 sequence reads: CASSRASGAYEQYF. The CDR3 DNA reads as TGTGCCAGCAGCCGGGCCAGCGGGGCCTACGAGCAGTACTTC. Looking up the rest from reference TRBV7-9 and TRBJ2-7 gives the full variable domain: DTGVSQNPRHKITKRGQNVTFRCDPISEHNRLYWYRQTLGQGPEFLTYFQNEAQLEKSRLLSDRFSAERPKGSFSTLEIQRTEQGDSAMYLCASSRASGAYEQYFGPGTRLTVT.

V is TRBV7-2 and J is TRBJ1-2; D not certain. Germline V gives CDR1 SGHTA, CDR2 FQGNSA. CDR3 length: 15 residues. The ends were cut back, 2 bases at V and 8 bases at J, with 18 bases in the middle. CDR3 in amino acids: CASSLNTLQVGGYTF. In DNA, the CDR3 is TGTGCCAGCAGCTTAAACACCTTACAAGTGGGCGGCTACACCTTC.

This sequence joins TRBV4-1 and TRBJ2-7; unclear D gene. CDR3 size: 17 residues. Germline assignment: CDR1 MGHRA and CDR2 YSYEKL. V was cut by 3 bases and J by 1 base, with 19 bases left in between. The CDR3 loop is CASSHMMSGSVSYEQYF. Written as DNA, the CDR3 is TGCGCCAGCAGCCATATGATGTCGGGTTCTGTGTCCTACGAGCAGTACTTC.

V gene TRBV5-4 combines with J gene TRBJ1-3; 9 nucleotides agree with TRBD1. The ends lost 4 bases at V and 4 bases at J; junction bases unmatched: 9. The CDR3 consists of 16 residues. Germline-derived CDR1 and CDR2 are SGHNT and YYREEE (reference sequence). The CDR3: CASSRDRVHSGNTIYF. Here the CDR3 DNA reads TGTGCCAGCAGCCGGGACAGGGTTCACTCCGGAAACACCATATATTTT.